This T cell receptor beta chain was found in a study of cytomegalovirus exposure and HLA in healthy donors. Overall study: Around 77 million unique TCRs from HLA-typed donors made up an early data release.

CDR1 is LGHNA, CDR2 YSLEER, per germline. Trimming took 0 bases from V and 5 from J, leaving 20 bases between them. The CDR3 runs 18 residues. It was with 60 Vbeta and 13 Jbeta primers that the PCR ran. Measured with immunoSEQ multiplex PCR; TCRdb has only the in-frame clones, and not every one. Seen here are 95,000 to 150,000 clones, around 85% observed once, and the top ten hold 2.1%. This sequence originates from a young man in good health and CMV-seronegative. The chain carries TRBV4-3 and TRBJ2-1; a possible D gene is TRBD2 (5 bases). Sequenced sample: PBMCs. CDR3 DNA: TGCGCCAGCAGCCAAGATCGGCTTAATTACGGGGATAACAATGAGCAGTTCTTC. Translated, it gives CASSQDRLNYGDNNEQFF.